Below are 26 T cell receptor beta chains sequenced from a single sample in a study of shared clonotypes between healthy human individuals. Assay: immunoSEQ multiplex PCR; the TCRdb copy retains only in-frame clones and omits some. This table has approximately 2.5 million clones, approximately 94% appearing once. What was sequenced was naive CD4+ T cells sorted from blood. The subset denotes: CD45RA+ positively selected. The receptor set was obtained from a man between 18 and 29 years old in good health.

The V and J genes are TRBV19 and TRBJ1-5, with TRBD1 identical over 7 bases. This CDR3 comprises 15 residues. Germline lookup yields CDR1 LNHDA and CDR2 SQIVND (reference sequence). The V gene end was trimmed by 6 bases and the J gene end by 3 bases; junction bases not matched to a gene: 8. The CDR3: CASRTTGTANQPQHF. The CDR3 DNA sequence: TGTGCCAGTAGAACAACCGGGACAGCCAATCAGCCCCAGCATTTT.

Only one count was recorded for this clone. The chain is built from TRBV5-6 and TRBJ2-5; 8 bases map to TRBD1. Germline assignment: CDR1 SGHDT and CDR2 YYEEEE. This CDR3 spans 15 amino acids. Trimming cost V 4 bases and J 1 base; bases outside gene matches: 6. The CDR3 DNA reads TGTGCCAGCAGCGGCGCGGGGACAGGCCAAGAGACCCAGTACTTC. As protein: CASSGAGTGQETQYF.

The chain links TRBV2 to TRBJ1-2; D gene unclear. V lost 2 bases, J lost 2 bases, and 6 bases lay in between. This CDR3 is built from 13 residues. Per germline, CDR1 SNHLY and CDR2 FYNNEI. CDR3 in amino acids: CASSEQQNYGYTF. As DNA, the CDR3 is TGTGCCAGCAGTGAACAACAGAACTATGGCTACACCTTC.

As concerns this clone: At one of its ends the junction is not consistent with the germline gene, which may arise from a read error. The rearrangement uses TRBV19 and TRBJ1-2; D ambiguous. From germline, CDR1 is LNHDA and CDR2 SQIVND (reference sequence). The CDR3 totals 15 residues. The CDR3 reads CASMGFEASSSNVAF. The CDR3 region has the DNA TGTGCCAGTATGGGGTTTGAGGCCTCGTCTTCTAACGTAGCCTTC.

The chain has TRBV4-1 and TRBJ2-3; the D gene is possibly TRBD1 (5 bases). The ends were cut back, 0 bases at V and 5 bases at J, with 12 bases in the middle. The germline V gene has CDR1 MGHRA and CDR2 YSYEKL. The CDR3 totals 15 residues. Here the CDR3 DNA reads TGCGCCAGCAGCCAAGATAATCTTAGGGGAGATACGCAGTATTTT. Its translation: CASSQDNLRGDTQYF.

The genes are TRBV23-1 and TRBJ2-7; perhaps TRBD1 as D (5 bases). TRBV23-1 is placed among ORFs of uncertain function. V dropped 9 bases and J dropped 2 bases, with 11 bases sitting between them. The CDR3 length is 12 residues. In nucleotides, the CDR3 is TGCGCCAGGACAGAAGGGGCCTACGAGCAGTACTTC. Translation: CARTEGAYEQYF.

The chain is built from TRBV28 and TRBJ2-7; 10 bases are a match to TRBD2. This CDR3 contains 14 residues. Trimming cost V 5 bases and J 4 bases; bases outside gene matches: 5. Germline V lookup: CDR1 MDHEN, CDR2 SYDVKM. Here the CDR3 reads CASSTPSGRYEQYF. The CDR3 DNA is TGTGCCAGCAGTACCCCTAGCGGGAGATACGAGCAGTACTTC.

The V call is TRBV5-1, the J call TRBJ2-3; D gene uncertain. This CDR3 spans 15 amino acids. The V end was cut by 2 bases, the J end by 3 bases, with 13 bases between. Germline assignment: CDR1 SGHRS and CDR2 YFSETQ. CDR3 region: CASSFEDPMTDTQYF. In DNA, the CDR3 is TGCGCCAGCAGCTTTGAGGACCCGATGACAGATACGCAGTATTTT. The complete variable domain, with remaining parts taken from reference TRBV5-1 and TRBJ2-3, reads KAGVTQTPRYLIKTRGQQVTLSCSPISGHRSVSWYQQTPGQGLQFLFEYFSETQRNKGNFPGRFSGRQFSNSRSEMNVSTLELGDSALYLCASSFEDPMTDTQYFGPGTRLTVL.

This clone was seen just once. The chain uses TRBV6-6 and TRBJ1-3, with TRBD1 as a possible D gene (5 bases). Germline-derived CDR1 and CDR2 are MNHNY and SVGAGI (reference sequence). V was pared by 4 bases and J by 0 bases, with 10 bases between. The CDR3 covers 15 residues. The CDR3: CASSFQGSSGNTIYF. As DNA, the CDR3 is TGTGCCAGCAGTTTTCAGGGCTCCTCTGGAAACACCATATATTTT.

Only one count was recorded for this clone. This sample also contains other DNA sequences that code for the same CDR3. This rearrangement joins TRBV6-5 to TRBJ2-7; TRBD2 aligns across 7 bases. V dropped 0 bases and J dropped 4; count of bases not matched to a gene: 6. Germline values: CDR1 MNHEY, CDR2 SVGAGI. CDR3 size: 15 residues. DNA for the CDR3: TGTGCCAGCAGTTACTCGTCGAGCGGGGTATACGAGCAGTACTTC. Translating gives CASSYSSSGVYEQYF.

The J gene is TRBJ1-2, the V gene TRBV4-2, with D maybe TRBD1 (5 bases). Trimming took off 5 bases at V and 2 bases at J, with 9 bases between the two ends. The CDR3 length is 13 residues. Germline values: CDR1 LGHNA, CDR2 YNFKEQ. CDR3 DNA: TGTGCCAGCAGCGGGGCCCTAAACTATGGCTACACCTTC. This translates into CASSGALNYGYTF.

The chain recombines TRBV11-2 with TRBJ2-7; weak D call: TRBD1 (6 bases). Trimming took off 7 bases at V and 0 bases at J, with 13 bases between the two ends. This CDR3 has 14 residues. CDR1 and CDR2 (germline): SGHAT, FQNNGV. Written as DNA, the CDR3 is TGTGCCAGCACCCCAGGGGCCCTCTCCTACGAGCAGTACTTC. Its translation is CASTPGALSYEQYF.

The chain recombines TRBV19 with TRBJ2-2; tentatively, D is TRBD1 (5 bases). There are 15 residues in the CDR3. V was pared by 3 bases and J by 5 bases, with 13 bases between. Germline assignment: CDR1 LNHDA and CDR2 SQIVND (reference sequence). The CDR3 DNA follows: TGTGCCAGTAGTATGCAGGCAGGGCATACCGGGGAGCTGTTTTTT. Translating gives CASSMQAGHTGELFF. Full variable domain (outside the CDR3, taken from reference TRBV19 and TRBJ2-2): DGGITQSPKYLFRKEGQNVTLSCEQNLNHDAMYWYRQDPGQGLRLIYYSQIVNDFQKGDIAEGYSVSREKKESFPLTVTSAQKNPTAFYLCASSMQAGHTGELFFGEGSRLTVL.

This chain links TRBV10-2 with TRBJ1-4; 9 bases align to TRBD1. Trimming at V came to 7 bases and at J to 8 bases, leaving 5 bases not matched to a gene. CDR3 length: 13 amino acids. Germline V CDR1 and CDR2: WSHSY, SAAADI. The CDR3 nucleotides are TGCGCCAGCAAGGGACAGGGTCTCGAAAAACTGTTTTTT. This gives the protein CASKGQGLEKLFF.

V usage is TRBV19 and J usage is TRBJ2-2, with no clear D. Trimming removed 5 bases from V and 0 bases from J, with 16 bases in between. CDR1 is LNHDA, CDR2 SQIVND, per germline (reference sequence). This CDR3 is 17 amino acids long. The CDR3: CASSLQVTLANTGELFF. In nucleotides, the CDR3 is TGTGCCAGTAGTCTCCAAGTCACTCTAGCGAACACCGGGGAGCTGTTTTTT.

This clone was detected only once. J is TRBJ2-2 and V is TRBV5-1; D is unresolved. Looked up from germline, CDR1 is SGHRS and CDR2 is YFSETQ. The CDR3 runs 14 residues. With 1 base removed from V and 5 bases from J, the gap between germline ends came to 9 bases. In DNA form, the CDR3 reads TGCGCCAGCAGCTTGCTAGTGGGGACCGGGGAGCTGTTTTTT. Translation gives CASSLLVGTGELFF.

Worth noting for this clone: Within the sample, other DNA sequences also encode this same CDR3. This chain joins TRBV5-1 and TRBJ1-2; 7 bases are a match to TRBD1. CDR1 and CDR2 (germline): SGHRS, YFSETQ. The J segment lost 6 bases and the V segment lost 4 bases, leaving 6 bases of the junction unmatched. The length of the CDR3 is 13 residues. The CDR3 is CASSPGTANGYTF. In nucleotides, the CDR3 is TGCGCCAGCAGCCCCGGGACAGCGAATGGCTACACCTTC.

The genes are TRBV5-1 and TRBJ2-3; possibly TRBD2 for D (6 bases). The CDR3 consists of 12 residues. Trimming took off 6 bases at V and 5 bases at J, with 10 bases between the two ends. CDR1 is SGHRS and CDR2 is YFSETQ in the germline V gene. The CDR3 region is CASKEEGDTQYF. CDR3 nucleotide sequence: TGCGCCAGCAAAGAGGAGGGAGATACGCAGTATTTT.

V is TRBV7-2 and J is TRBJ1-5; a possible D gene is TRBD1 (5 bases). This CDR3 contains 16 residues. Germline CDR1 is SGHTA and CDR2 is FQGNSA. Trimming removed 0 bases from V and 3 bases from J, with 12 bases in between. In nucleotides, the CDR3 is TGTGCCAGCAGCTTAGCGCGGGGGATACTCAATCAGCCCCAGCATTTT. Translating gives CASSLARGILNQPQHF.

V is TRBV20-1 and J is TRBJ1-2; D may be TRBD1 (6 bases). V was cut by 6 bases and J by 5 bases, with 10 bases left in between. The CDR3 extends over 11 amino acids. The germline V gene has CDR1 DFQATT and CDR2 SNEGSKA (reference sequence). DNA for the CDR3: TGCAGTGCCCTACAGGGTTATGGCTACACCTTC. Translating it yields CSALQGYGYTF.

The CDR3 nucleotides are TGCGCCAGCACCCCCGGGGGGGGGTACGAGCAGTACTTC. Translated, it gives CASTPGGGYEQYF. The gene calls are TRBV5-1 and TRBJ2-7; 8 bases map to TRBD2. The V gene's germline CDR1 is SGHRS and CDR2 YFSETQ. Losses at the gene ends were 6 bases for V and 4 bases for J; bases not matched to a gene: 6. CDR3 size: 13 residues. The full variable domain, in which reference TRBV5-1 and TRBJ2-7 provide the parts outside the CDR3, is KAGVTQTPRYLIKTRGQQVTLSCSPISGHRSVSWYQQTPGQGLQFLFEYFSETQRNKGNFPGRFSGRQFSNSRSEMNVSTLELGDSALYLCASTPGGGYEQYFGPGTRLTVT.

The chain recombines TRBV12-5 with TRBJ2-2; 9 bases agree with TRBD1. V lost 0 bases and J lost 2; bases outside the gene matches: 10. The CDR3 length is 19 residues. Per germline, CDR1 LGHNT and CDR2 FRNRAP. Written as DNA, the CDR3 is TGTGCTAGTGGTTTGGTATTGAAGGGGACAGGGTTTAACACCGGGGAGCTGTTTTTT. Translating gives CASGLVLKGTGFNTGELFF.

The chain couples TRBV7-2 to TRBJ2-7; 16 nucleotides align to TRBD2. This CDR3 spans 17 amino acids. The germline V gene encodes CDR1 SGHTA and CDR2 FQGNSA. With 5 bases clipped from V and 5 bases from J, the junction kept 9 bases outside the gene matches. The CDR3 region is CASSPPGLAGGLHEQYF. The CDR3 bases are TGTGCCAGCAGCCCTCCGGGACTAGCGGGAGGGCTCCACGAGCAGTACTTC.

V usage is TRBV10-2 and J usage is TRBJ2-3; 11 bases agree with TRBD2. The CDR3 contains 17 residues. The trim removed 4 bases at V and 2 bases at J, leaving 8 bases unmatched. CDR1 is WSHSY, CDR2 SAAADI, per germline. The CDR3 region is CASSVSTSGTYTDTQYF. DNA for the CDR3: TGCGCCAGCAGTGTTTCGACTAGCGGGACTTACACAGATACGCAGTATTTT.

This chain joins TRBV12-5 and TRBJ2-7, with TRBD2 as a possible D gene (6 bases). Germline-derived CDR1 and CDR2 are LGHNT and FRNRAP. The CDR3 has 16 amino acids. Trimming stripped 6 bases from V and 3 bases from J, with 21 bases between. CDR3 nucleotide sequence: TGTGCTAGTGGCCCTGGCTGGGGGGACGGGCTCTACGAGCAGTACTTC. Amino acids: CASGPGWGDGLYEQYF.

The chain links TRBV2 to TRBJ2-5; perhaps TRBD1 as D (6 bases). This CDR3 comprises 14 residues. From germline, CDR1 is SNHLY and CDR2 FYNNEI. Trimming removed 7 bases from V and 4 bases from J, with 16 bases in between. The CDR3 DNA sequence: TGTGCCAGCACCTCGCAGGGGTTAGGAGAGACCCAGTACTTC. Amino acids: CASTSQGLGETQYF.